The present T cell receptor beta chain was sequenced within a study of blood T cells in healthy people across ages. Study-level findings and limits: Significant beta diversity loss was already apparent by age approximately 42, declining roughly linearly.

Concerning this clonotype: Its target is not known. The junction departs from germline at one end; a sequencing error may be responsible.

Germline values: CDR1 MDHEN, CDR2 SYDVKM. CDR3 length: 16 amino acids. Primed by a sample-barcoded 5' primer and a J-beta primer mix, a second PCR proceeded for about 7 to 12 cycles. TCRdb recomputed calls from the 5' RACE reads with MiXCR, one row per CDR3 protein. The table records 1.5 million to 2 million distinct CDR3 sequences, roughly two fifths of them present only once. Donors were healthy Caucasian individuals from Russia aged roughly 6 to 95. Material for sequencing was blood. The chain links TRBV28 to TRBJ2-4; D gene ambiguous. This TCR was recovered from a human donor in good health. In nucleotides, the CDR3 is TGTGCCGGCAGTGTTAGACAAAACTCAGCCAAAAACATTCAGTACTTC. Its translation: CAGSVRQNSAKNIQYF.